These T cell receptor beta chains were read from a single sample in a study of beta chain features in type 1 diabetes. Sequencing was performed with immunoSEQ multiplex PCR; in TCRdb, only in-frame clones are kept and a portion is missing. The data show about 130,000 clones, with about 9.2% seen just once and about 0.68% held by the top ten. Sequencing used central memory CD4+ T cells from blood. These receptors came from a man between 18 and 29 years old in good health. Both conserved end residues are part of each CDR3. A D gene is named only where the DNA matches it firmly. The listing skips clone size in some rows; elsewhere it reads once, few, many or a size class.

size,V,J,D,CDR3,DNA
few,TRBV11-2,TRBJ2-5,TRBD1,CASSPRLGTGFGETQYF,TGTGCCAGCAGCCCCCGTTTGGGGACAGGGTTTGGAGAGACCCAGTACTTC
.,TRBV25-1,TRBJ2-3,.,CASSEIRGGLDTQYF,TGTGCCAGCAGTGAGATAAGGGGGGGATTGGATACGCAGTATTTT
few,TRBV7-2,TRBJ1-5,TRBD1,CASSLGDRVGQQPQHF,TGTGCCAGCAGCTTAGGGGACAGGGTAGGGCAACAACCCCAGCATTTT
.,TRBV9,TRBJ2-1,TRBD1,CASSRAGTDPHEQFF,TGTGCCAGCAGCCGCGCCGGGACAGATCCCCATGAGCAGTTCTTC
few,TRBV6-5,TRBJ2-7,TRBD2,CASSYSTLAGTAEQYF,TGTGCCAGCAGCTACTCGACTCTAGCGGGGACTGCGGAGCAGTACTTC
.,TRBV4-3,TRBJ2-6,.,CASSPLGSLEANVLTF,TGCGCCAGCAGCCCCCTAGGTTCGCTCGAGGCCAACGTCCTGACTTTC
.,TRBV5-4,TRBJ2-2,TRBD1,CASSGKDRRNTGELFF,TGTGCCAGCAGCGGGAAGGACAGGAGGAACACCGGGGAGCTGTTTTTT
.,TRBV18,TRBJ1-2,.,CASSTIQGTPRGYTF,TGTGCCAGCTCGACAATACAGGGAACCCCAAGGGGCTACACCTTC
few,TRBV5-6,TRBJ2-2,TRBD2,CASSPLTSGGAFGELFF,TGTGCCAGCAGCCCTTTGACTAGCGGGGGGGCGTTCGGGGAGCTGTTTTTT
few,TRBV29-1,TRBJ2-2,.,CSGGGASTGELFF,TGCAGCGGGGGTGGGGCCTCCACCGGGGAGCTGTTTTTT
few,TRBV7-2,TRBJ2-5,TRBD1,CASSFWDRDKTQYF,TGTGCCAGCAGCTTTTGGGACAGGGACAAGACCCAGTACTTC
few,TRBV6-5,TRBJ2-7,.,CASRPGFAYEQYF,TGTGCCAGCAGACCAGGGTTCGCCTACGAGCAGTACTTC
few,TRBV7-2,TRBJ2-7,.,CASSLMGSSDEQYF,TGTGCCAGCAGCTTGATGGGAAGTAGCGACGAGCAGTACTTC
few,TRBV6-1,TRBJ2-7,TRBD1,CASSEFVGGRGKYEQYF,TGTGCCAGCAGTGAGTTTGTCGGTGGCAGGGGGAAGTACGAGCAGTACTTC
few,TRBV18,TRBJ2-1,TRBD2,CASSPGGGEQFF,TGTGCCAGCTCACCTGGGGGGGGTGAGCAGTTCTTC
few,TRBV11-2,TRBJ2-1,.,CASSFPGGNEQFF,TGTGCCAGCAGCTTCCCTGGCGGCAATGAGCAGTTCTTC
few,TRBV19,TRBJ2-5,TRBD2,CASSPGLAGETQYF,TGTGCCAGTAGTCCCGGACTAGCGGGGGAGACCCAGTACTTC
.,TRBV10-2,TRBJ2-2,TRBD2,CASSRRGAFNGELFF,TGCGCCAGTTCGAGGCGGGGGGCCTTTAACGGGGAGCTGTTTTTT
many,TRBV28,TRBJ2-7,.,CASSLDPGGGYEQYF,TGTGCCAGCAGTTTAGACCCCGGGGGTGGATATGAGCAGTACTTC
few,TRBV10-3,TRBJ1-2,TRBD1,CATTGGDYGYTF,TGTGCCACCACAGGGGGGGACTATGGCTACACCTTC
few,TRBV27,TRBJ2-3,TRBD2,CASSPPGGWTDTQYF,TGTGCCAGCAGTCCCCCGGGGGGTTGGACAGATACGCAGTATTTT
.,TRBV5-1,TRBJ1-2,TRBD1,CASSSQGAYGYTF,TGCGCCAGCAGCTCACAGGGGGCCTATGGCTACACCTTC
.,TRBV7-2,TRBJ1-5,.,CASSFPGDNQPQHF,TGTGCCAGCAGCTTTCCAGGGGATAATCAGCCCCAGCATTTT
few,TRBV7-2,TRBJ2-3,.,CASSLAEDDTQYF,TGTGCCAGCAGCTTAGCGGAGGATGATACGCAGTATTTT
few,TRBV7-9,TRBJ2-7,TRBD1,CASSSTGEPYEQYF,TGTGCCAGCAGCTCGACAGGGGAACCCTACGAGCAGTACTTC
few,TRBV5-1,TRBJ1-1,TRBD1,CASSLGTGVTEAFF,TGCGCCAGCAGCTTAGGGACAGGGGTCACTGAAGCTTTCTTT
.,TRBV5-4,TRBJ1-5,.,CASGGIIRNQPQHF,TGTGCCTCGGGAGGGATCATTCGCAATCAGCCCCAGCATTTT
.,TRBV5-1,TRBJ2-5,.,CASRWVPTEETQYF,TGCGCCAGCAGGTGGGTCCCGACAGAAGAGACCCAGTACTTC
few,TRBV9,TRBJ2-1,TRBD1,CASSGLGTGNYNEQFF,TGTGCCAGCAGCGGGCTAGGGACAGGGAATTACAATGAGCAGTTCTTC
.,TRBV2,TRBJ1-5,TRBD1,CASTETGANQPQHF,TGTGCCAGCACTGAAACAGGGGCCAATCAGCCCCAGCATTTT
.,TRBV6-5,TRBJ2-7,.,CASSGNRYEQYF,TGTGCCAGCTCAGGGAATAGGTACGAGCAGTACTTC
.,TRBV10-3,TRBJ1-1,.,CATQREENTEAFF,TGTGCCACCCAGAGGGAGGAGAACACTGAAGCTTTCTTT
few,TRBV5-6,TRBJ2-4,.,CASSFLGAGEAKNIQYF,TGTGCCAGCAGCTTCTTGGGAGCAGGGGAGGCCAAAAACATTCAGTACTTC
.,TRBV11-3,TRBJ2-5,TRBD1,CASSLGTAQETQYF,TGTGCCAGCAGCTTGGGGACAGCCCAAGAGACCCAGTACTTC
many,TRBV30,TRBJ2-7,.,CAWSRGQTNPYEQYF,TGTGCCTGGAGTCGCGGACAGACGAACCCCTACGAGCAGTACTTC
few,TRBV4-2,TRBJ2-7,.,CASSQDRTYEQYF,TGTGCCAGCAGCCAAGATAGAACCTACGAGCAGTACTTC
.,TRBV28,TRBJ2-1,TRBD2,CASSYTSGGANEQFF,TGTGCCAGCAGCTATACTAGCGGGGGGGCGAATGAGCAGTTCTTC
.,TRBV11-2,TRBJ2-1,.,CASSLVAYNEQFF,TGTGCCAGCAGCTTAGTAGCGTACAATGAGCAGTTCTTC
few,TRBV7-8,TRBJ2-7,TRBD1,CASSPRDSSSYEQYF,TGTGCCAGCAGCCCCCGGGACAGTTCGTCCTACGAGCAGTACTTC
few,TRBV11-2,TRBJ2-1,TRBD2,CASSPLGTSGGNEQFF,TGTGCCAGCAGCCCGTTAGGTACTAGCGGGGGCAATGAGCAGTTCTTC
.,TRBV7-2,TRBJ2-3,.,CASSLSGPPGDTQYF,TGTGCCAGCAGCTTGTCTGGGCCCCCAGGAGATACGCAGTATTTT
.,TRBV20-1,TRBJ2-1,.,CSATLEKEQFF,TGCAGTGCAACACTAGAGAAAGAGCAGTTCTTC
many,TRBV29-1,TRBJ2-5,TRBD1,CSVRTGRSQYF,TGCAGCGTGCGGACAGGGCGGTCCCAGTACTTC
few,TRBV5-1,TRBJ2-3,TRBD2,CASSLGGGGASDTQYF,TGCGCCAGCAGCTTGGGCGGCGGGGGGGCCTCGGATACGCAGTATTTT
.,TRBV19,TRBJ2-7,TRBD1,CASSIQQGREQYF,TGTGCCAGTAGTATCCAACAGGGGAGAGAGCAGTACTTC
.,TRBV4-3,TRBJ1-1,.,CASSQDLRGIGEAFF,TGCGCCAGCAGCCAAGATCTAAGAGGGATTGGTGAAGCTTTCTTT
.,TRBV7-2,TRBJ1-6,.,CASSLDPGALHF,TGTGCCAGCAGCTTAGATCCGGGAGCCCTCCACTTT
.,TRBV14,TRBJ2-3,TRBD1,CASSLRQGFTPPYF,TGTGCCAGCAGCCTTAGACAGGGATTTACCCCTCCGTATTTT
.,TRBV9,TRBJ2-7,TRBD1,CASGTGFHKQYF,TGTGCCAGCGGGACAGGGTTCCACAAGCAGTACTTC
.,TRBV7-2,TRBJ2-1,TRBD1,CASKLTSRTGLGNEQFF,TGTGCCAGCAAGCTAACGTCCCGGACAGGGCTAGGCAATGAGCAGTTCTTC